This T cell receptor (beta chain) comes out of a study of radiotherapy plus CTLA-4 blockade in lung cancer. As for the study in general: Objective response rate was over 15%; disease control rate, 25% to 35%. Regarding the study as a whole: In blood, TCR clones derived from the tumor expanded after radiotherapy plus ipilimumab.

Libraries were prepared by immunoSEQ multiplex PCR; TCRdb keeps only in-frame clonotypes and omits some of them. The sample carries around 29,000 clones, more than 80% recorded once. This clone was counted only a few times. No antigen is known for it. This CDR3 contains 16 residues. Per germline, CDR1 MNHNS and CDR2 SASEGT. Losses at the gene ends were 1 base for V and 6 bases for J; bases not matched to a gene: 7. The source was peripheral blood, collected from a patient treated with radiotherapy plus ipilimumab. V usage is TRBV6-1 and J usage is TRBJ2-3; 10 bases map to TRBD2. The sequence came from a human donor with non-small cell lung cancer that progressed on radiotherapy plus ipilimumab. CDR3 in amino acids: CASSEVDSGGRDTQYF. The CDR3 region has the DNA TGTGCCAGCAGTGAAGTTGATAGCGGGGGGCGGGATACGCAGTATTTT.